This is a list of T cell receptor beta chains from one sample in a study of neurological immune-mediated disorders. From the 5' RACE reads, TCRdb called clonotypes with MiXCR, one entry per CDR3 protein. Among 50,000 or so distinct CDR3 sequences listed, about a tenth were seen once. The sequencing sample was made of PBMCs. All receptors derive from a woman aged 35 to 49 with HTLV-1-associated myelopathy (HAM/TSP). Both conserved end residues are part of each CDR3. Fields, in order: V gene, D gene, clone size, J gene, CDR3 DNA, CDR3 protein. D genes are given only for firm matches. The size field reads once, few, many or a size class.

TRBV15	.	many	TRBJ1-4	TGTGCCACCAGCAGAGGGTTATTGAATGAAAAACTGTTTTTT	CATSRGLLNEKLFF
TRBV30	.	few	TRBJ1-1	TGTGCCTGGAGTGTTCGGGAGGACGCTGAAGCTTTCTTT	CAWSVREDAEAFF
TRBV5-1	.	few	TRBJ1-1	TGCGCCAGCAGCTTGGTCGGGCCCCTCGCCCAAGCTTTCTTT	CASSLVGPLAQAFF
TRBV7-2	TRBD2	many	TRBJ2-5	TGTGCCAGCAGCAACCAAGGACTAGCGGGGGGGCTTGAGACCCAGTACTTC	CASSNQGLAGGLETQYF
TRBV3-1	TRBD2	many	TRBJ2-1	TGTGCCAGCAGCCCCAGACTAGCGGGGGGGAGTGAGCAGTTCTTC	CASSPRLAGGSEQFF
TRBV2	.	many	TRBJ2-7	TGTGCCAGCAGTGAAGCGGGGTACTCCTACGAGCAGTACTTC	CASSEAGYSYEQYF
TRBV5-1	.	many	TRBJ1-4	TGCGCCAGCAGCTTGGAAAGTCGGAATGAAAAACTGTTTTTT	CASSLESRNEKLFF
TRBV9	TRBD1	many	TRBJ2-3	TGTGCCAGCAGCAACCTCCCTGGGACAGGAAGCACAGATACGCAGTATTTT	CASSNLPGTGSTDTQYF
TRBV4-1	.	many	TRBJ1-6	TGCGCCAGCAGCCAAGGGGAGGGCGGCAACTATAATTCACCCCTCCACTTT	CASSQGEGGNYNSPLHF
TRBV6-1	TRBD1	many	TRBJ2-7	TGTGCCAGCAGACCTCCGGGACAGTCCTACGAGCAGTACTTC	CASRPPGQSYEQYF
TRBV6-4	TRBD1	many	TRBJ1-1	TGTGCCAGCAGTGATTCAGGGGGCCCGGGCACTGAAGCTTTCTTT	CASSDSGGPGTEAFF
TRBV20-1	.	many	TRBJ2-3	TGCAGTGCCCAACGACAGGTCGGGGAAGATACGCAGTATTTT	CSAQRQVGEDTQYF
TRBV4-1	TRBD1	many	TRBJ1-3	TGCGCCAGCAGGCCGAAGGACAGGGACTTTCTGAGAGGGTCTGGAAACACCATATATTTT	CASRPKDRDFLRGSGNTIYF
TRBV18	.	few	TRBJ1-5	TGTGCCAGCTCAGCCGTGGGGGAAAATCAGCCCCAGCATTTT	CASSAVGENQPQHF